This TCR beta chain was sequenced in a study of regulatory T cells in long-lasting Graves disease. The sample's time point: persistent/refractory GD, antithyroid drugs over 5 years with positive TRAb. PBMCs were the source of the RNA used for TCR sequencing. CDR3 regions were amplified by Arm-PCR using iRepertoire HTBI primers to build TCR beta libraries. TCRdb used MiXCR to reprocess the multiplex PCR reads, holding one entry per CDR3 protein. Of some 470,000 distinct CDR3 sequences in the sample, about a fifth were seen once. The study, taken as a whole, reports: Less diverse TCR repertoires were seen in persistent Graves' patients than in newly diagnosed ones. Repertoires from persistent disease leaned toward TRBV28, TRBJ1-2 and TRBJ2-5. More public clonotypes were shared by persistent patients (approximately 3,000) than by new patients (roughly 970).

Trimming stripped 4 bases from V and 4 bases from J, with 17 bases between. Germline V lookup: CDR1 SEHNR, CDR2 FQNEAQ (reference sequence). This CDR3 is 16 amino acids long. Regarding this clonotype: Antigen unknown.

The sequence came from a female donor with Graves disease. V gene TRBV7-9 combines with J gene TRBJ2-4, with D perhaps TRBD2 (7 bases). Sequencing was performed on peripheral blood mononuclear cells (PBMCs), taken when the disease was refractory, from a patient treated with antithyroid drugs. The CDR3 DNA reads TGTGCCAGCAGCTCCTACAGGGATAGCGGGAAAAACATTCAGTACTTC. Translation: CASSSYRDSGKNIQYF.